Shown below are 10 T cell receptor beta chains from a single sample sequenced in a study of control samples from healthy donors and cancer patients. Sequencing was performed with immunoSEQ multiplex PCR; in TCRdb, only in-frame clones are kept and a portion is missing. Among about 160,000 clones listed, 70% to 90% were seen once. Sequences were obtained from blood. The receptors were sampled from a young man in good health.

The chain couples TRBV30 to TRBJ1-5; D call uncertain. Per germline, CDR1 GTSNPN and CDR2 SVGIG (reference sequence). Deletions cut 5 bases from V and 5 bases from J, with 16 bases between. The CDR3 runs 14 residues. For the CDR3, the DNA is TGTGCCTGGTCTCCTTCCTTAATGGATCAGCCCCAGCATTTT. Translated: CAWSPSLMDQPQHF. Together with reference TRBV30 and TRBJ1-5, the CDR3 gives the full variable domain: SQTIHQWPATLVQPVGSPLSLECTVEGTSNPNLYWYRQAAGRGLQLLFYSVGIGQISSEVPQNLSASRPQDRQFILSSKKLLLSDSGFYLCAWSPSLMDQPQHFGDGTRLSIL.

The rearrangement joins TRBV21-1 to TRBJ2-7; the table's D gene call, TRBD2, was not cross checked with the DNA. TRBV21-1 is a documented pseudogene. The CDR3 is made up of 15 amino acids. CDR3 nucleotide sequence: TGTTCGCGGGGGCAGACAAACCGAACAAATTACGAGCAGTACTTC. As protein: CSRGQTNRTNYEQYF.

The V and J genes are TRBV3-1 (or the pseudogene TRBV3-2) and TRBJ1-1; D may be TRBD1 (6 bases). CDR1 is LGHDT and CDR2 is YNNKEL in the germline V gene (reference sequence). The CDR3 runs to 14 residues. Trimming removed 5 bases from V and 0 bases from J, with 10 bases in between. CDR3 DNA sequence: TGTGCCAGCAGCATGAGGGGGGTGAACACTGAAGCTTTCTTT. Translated: CASSMRGVNTEAFF.

The chain joins TRBV6-5 to TRBJ2-3; D is perhaps TRBD2 (5 bases). Germline CDR1 and CDR2: MNHEY and SVGAGI. Trimming left V 3 bases short and J 1 base short, with 8 bases between. The length of the CDR3 is 14 residues. The CDR3 nucleotides read TGTGCCAGCAGTTATAATAGCGGCACAGATACGCAGTATTTT. Translating gives CASSYNSGTDTQYF.

The chain uses TRBV6-4 and TRBJ1-5; no clear D gene. Germline CDR1 reads MRHNA; CDR2 reads SNTAGT. This CDR3 contains 13 residues. V was pared by 5 bases and J by 5 bases, with 10 bases between. CDR3 sequence: CASSSQPDQPQHF. CDR3 sequence (DNA): TGTGCCAGCAGTAGCCAGCCAGATCAGCCCCAGCATTTT.

This chain joins TRBV19 and TRBJ1-1, with a possible D match to TRBD1 (5 bases). Germline CDR1 LNHDA, CDR2 SQIVND (reference sequence). V lost 3 bases and J lost 1, with 24 bases in between. The CDR3 has 19 amino acids. CDR3 sequence (DNA): TGTGCCAGTAGTATGGGCCCTCAGGGTTTGGGGTTACGGAACACTGAAGCTTTCTTT. As protein: CASSMGPQGLGLRNTEAFF. The whole variable domain, remainder taken from reference TRBV19 and TRBJ1-1, is DGGITQSPKYLFRKEGQNVTLSCEQNLNHDAMYWYRQDPGQGLRLIYYSQIVNDFQKGDIAEGYSVSREKKESFPLTVTSAQKNPTAFYLCASSMGPQGLGLRNTEAFFGQGTRLTVV.

The genes are TRBV2 and TRBJ1-2, with D tentatively TRBD1 (5 bases). V was cut by 4 bases and J by 5 bases, with 14 bases left in between. CDR1 SNHLY and CDR2 FYNNEI come from the germline V gene. The CDR3 runs 14 residues. Here the CDR3 DNA reads TGTGCCAGCAGTGGAGGGGAAGGTGGATATGGCTACACCTTC. Protein sequence: CASSGGEGGYGYTF.

The chain carries TRBV7-8 and TRBJ1-2, with D possibly matching TRBD1 (5 bases). V was clipped by 4 bases and J by 4 bases, with 13 bases between them. The germline gives CDR1 SGHVS, CDR2 FQNEAQ. The CDR3 spans 14 residues. DNA for the CDR3: TGTGCCAGCAGCTCCGACCGGGACTCCTATGGCTACACCTTC. It specifies CASSSDRDSYGYTF.

This clone appeared many times. The chain is built from TRBV7-9 and TRBJ2-1; D gene uncertain. Trimming pared 7 bases from V and 9 bases from J, leaving 13 bases between. Per the germline V gene, CDR1 is SEHNR and CDR2 is FQNEAQ (reference sequence). There are 12 residues in the CDR3. The CDR3: CASKLSLGEQFF. For the CDR3, the DNA is TGTGCCAGCAAGTTATCCTTGGGTGAGCAGTTCTTC.

This clone was observed a few times. The CDR3 DNA sequence: TGTGCCAGCAGTGAGACCTGGGCGGTCAATGAGCAGTTCTTC. Amino acids: CASSETWAVNEQFF. V and J are TRBV6-1 and TRBJ2-1; no clear D gene. V was pared by 3 bases and J by 6 bases, with 12 bases between. This CDR3 region has 14 residues. Germline CDR1 MNHNS, CDR2 SASEGT.